This TCR beta chain came from a study of control samples from healthy donors and cancer patients. Data came from immunoSEQ multiplex PCR; TCRdb stores just in-frame clones and leaves some out. The data show some 120,000 clones, around 86% seen once. Trimming cost V 6 bases and J 4 bases, with 15 bases left between them. CDR1 and CDR2 from the germline V gene are MNHNY and SVGAGI (reference sequence). CDR3 length equals 14 residues. This receptor was obtained from a man aged 35-49 years in good health. V and J are TRBV6-6 and TRBJ2-5; D tentatively fits TRBD1 or TRBD2 (5 bases each). The source material was blood. Written as DNA, the CDR3 is TGTGCCAGCAGCCTTCGGGGCCAGGGAGAGACCCAGTACTTC. Protein sequence: CASSLRGQGETQYF.